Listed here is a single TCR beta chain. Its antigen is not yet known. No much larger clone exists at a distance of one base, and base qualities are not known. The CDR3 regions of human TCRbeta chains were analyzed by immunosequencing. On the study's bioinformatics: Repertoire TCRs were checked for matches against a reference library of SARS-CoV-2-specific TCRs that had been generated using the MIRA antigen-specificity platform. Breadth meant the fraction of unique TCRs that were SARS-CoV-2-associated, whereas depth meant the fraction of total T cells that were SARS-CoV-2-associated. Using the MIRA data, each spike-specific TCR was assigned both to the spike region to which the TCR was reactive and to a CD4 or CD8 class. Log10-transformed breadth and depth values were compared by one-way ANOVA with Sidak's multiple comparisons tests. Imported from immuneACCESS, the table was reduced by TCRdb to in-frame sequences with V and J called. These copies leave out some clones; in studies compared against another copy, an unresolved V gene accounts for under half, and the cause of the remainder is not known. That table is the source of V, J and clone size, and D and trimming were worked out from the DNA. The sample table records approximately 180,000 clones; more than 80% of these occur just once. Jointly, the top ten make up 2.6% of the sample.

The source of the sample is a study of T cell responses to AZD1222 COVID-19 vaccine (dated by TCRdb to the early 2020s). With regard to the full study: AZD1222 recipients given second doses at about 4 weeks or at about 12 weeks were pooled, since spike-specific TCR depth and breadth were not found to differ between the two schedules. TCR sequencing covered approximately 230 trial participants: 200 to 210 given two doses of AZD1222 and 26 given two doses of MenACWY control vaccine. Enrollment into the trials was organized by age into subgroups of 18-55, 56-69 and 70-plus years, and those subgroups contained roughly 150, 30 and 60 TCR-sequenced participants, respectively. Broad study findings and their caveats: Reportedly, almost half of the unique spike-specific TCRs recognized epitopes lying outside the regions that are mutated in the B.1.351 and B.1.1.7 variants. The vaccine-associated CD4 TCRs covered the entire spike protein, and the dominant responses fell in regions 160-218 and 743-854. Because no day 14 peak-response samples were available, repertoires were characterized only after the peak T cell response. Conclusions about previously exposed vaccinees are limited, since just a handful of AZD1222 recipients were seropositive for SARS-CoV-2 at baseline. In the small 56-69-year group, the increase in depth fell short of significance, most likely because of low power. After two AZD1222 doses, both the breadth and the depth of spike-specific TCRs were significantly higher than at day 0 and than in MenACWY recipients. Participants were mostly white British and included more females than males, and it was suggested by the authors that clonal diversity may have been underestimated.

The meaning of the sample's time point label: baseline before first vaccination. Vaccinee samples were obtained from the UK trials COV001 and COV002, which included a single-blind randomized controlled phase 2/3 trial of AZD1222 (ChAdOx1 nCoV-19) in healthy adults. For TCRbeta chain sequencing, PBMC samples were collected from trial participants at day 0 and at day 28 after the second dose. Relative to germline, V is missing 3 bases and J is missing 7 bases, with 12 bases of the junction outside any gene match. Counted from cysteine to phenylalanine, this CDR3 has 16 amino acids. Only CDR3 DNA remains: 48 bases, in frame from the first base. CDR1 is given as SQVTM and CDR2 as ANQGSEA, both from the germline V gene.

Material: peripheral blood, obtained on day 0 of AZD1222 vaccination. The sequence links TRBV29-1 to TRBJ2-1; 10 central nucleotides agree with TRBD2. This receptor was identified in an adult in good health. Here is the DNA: TGCAGCGTTGACCGATTACGGACTAGCGGTGCAAATGAGCAGTTCTTC. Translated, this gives CSVDRLRTSGANEQFF.